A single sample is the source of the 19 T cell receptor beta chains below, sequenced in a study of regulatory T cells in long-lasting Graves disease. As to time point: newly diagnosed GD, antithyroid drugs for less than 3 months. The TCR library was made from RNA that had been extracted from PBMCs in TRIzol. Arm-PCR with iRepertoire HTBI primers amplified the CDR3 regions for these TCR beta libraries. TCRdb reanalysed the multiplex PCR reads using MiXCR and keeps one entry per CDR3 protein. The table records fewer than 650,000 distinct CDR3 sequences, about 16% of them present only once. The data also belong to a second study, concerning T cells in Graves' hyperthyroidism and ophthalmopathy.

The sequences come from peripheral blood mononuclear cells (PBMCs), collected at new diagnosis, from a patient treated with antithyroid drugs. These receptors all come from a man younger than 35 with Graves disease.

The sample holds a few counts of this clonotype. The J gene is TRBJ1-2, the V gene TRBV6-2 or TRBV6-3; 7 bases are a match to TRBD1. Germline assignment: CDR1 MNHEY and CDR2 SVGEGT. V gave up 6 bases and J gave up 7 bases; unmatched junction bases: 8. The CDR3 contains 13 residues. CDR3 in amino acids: CASRETGRGGYTF. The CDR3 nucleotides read TGTGCCAGCAGAGAGACAGGGAGAGGTGGCTACACCTTC.

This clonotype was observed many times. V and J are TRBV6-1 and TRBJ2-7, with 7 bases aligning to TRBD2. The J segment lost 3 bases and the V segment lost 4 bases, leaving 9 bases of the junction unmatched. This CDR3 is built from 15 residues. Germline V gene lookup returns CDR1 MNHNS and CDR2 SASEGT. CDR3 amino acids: CASSVASGGVYEQYF. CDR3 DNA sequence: TGTGCCAGCAGTGTTGCTAGCGGAGGGGTCTACGAGCAGTACTTC.

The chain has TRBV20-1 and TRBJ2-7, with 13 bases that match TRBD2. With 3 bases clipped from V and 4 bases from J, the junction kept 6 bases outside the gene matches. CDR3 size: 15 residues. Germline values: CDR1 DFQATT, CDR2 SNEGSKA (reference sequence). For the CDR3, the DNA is TGCAGTGCTAGGAGGACTAGCGGGAGTGTATACGAGCAGTACTTC. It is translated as CSARRTSGSVYEQYF.

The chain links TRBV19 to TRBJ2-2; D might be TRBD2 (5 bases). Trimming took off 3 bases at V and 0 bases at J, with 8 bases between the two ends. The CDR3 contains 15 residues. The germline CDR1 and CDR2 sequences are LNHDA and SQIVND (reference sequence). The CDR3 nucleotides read TGTGCCAGTAGTATGCACGGGACGAACACCGGGGAGCTGTTTTTT. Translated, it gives CASSMHGTNTGELFF.

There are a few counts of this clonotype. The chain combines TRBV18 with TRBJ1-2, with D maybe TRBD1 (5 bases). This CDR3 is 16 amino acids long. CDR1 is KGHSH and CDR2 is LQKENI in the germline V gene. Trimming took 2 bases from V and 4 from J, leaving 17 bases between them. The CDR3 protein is CASSPDEPGRGYGYTF. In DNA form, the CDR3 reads TGTGCCAGCTCACCAGATGAACCGGGGCGAGGCTATGGCTACACCTTC.

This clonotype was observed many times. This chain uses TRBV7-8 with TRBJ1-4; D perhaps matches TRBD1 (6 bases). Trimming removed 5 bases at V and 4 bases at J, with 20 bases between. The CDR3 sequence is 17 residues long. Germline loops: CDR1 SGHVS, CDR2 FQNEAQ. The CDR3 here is CASSLKDRSPGNEKLFF. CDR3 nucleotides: TGTGCCAGCAGCCTGAAGGACAGATCGCCGGGTAATGAAAAACTGTTTTTT.

Here the CDR3 reads CASTFAEVLANTGELFF. The CDR3 coding sequence is TGTGCCAGCACCTTTGCGGAGGTACTCGCGAACACCGGGGAGCTGTTTTTT. The chain is built from TRBV6-2 or TRBV6-3 and TRBJ2-2; D may be TRBD2 (5 bases). This CDR3 spans 17 amino acids. Germline V gene sequence: CDR1 MNHEY, CDR2 SVGEGT. Trimming left V 7 bases short and J 0 bases short, with 18 bases between.

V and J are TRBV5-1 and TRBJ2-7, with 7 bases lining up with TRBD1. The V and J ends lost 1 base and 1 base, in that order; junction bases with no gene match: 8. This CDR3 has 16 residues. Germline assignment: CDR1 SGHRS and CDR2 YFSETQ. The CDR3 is CASSLTDRVRSYEQYF. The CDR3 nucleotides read TGCGCCAGCAGCTTGACCGACAGGGTAAGATCCTACGAGCAGTACTTC.

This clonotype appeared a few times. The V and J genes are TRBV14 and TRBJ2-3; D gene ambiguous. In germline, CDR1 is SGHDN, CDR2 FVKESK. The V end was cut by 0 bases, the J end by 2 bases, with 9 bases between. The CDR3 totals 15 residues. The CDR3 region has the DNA TGTGCCAGCAGCCAAGATGCGACTTACACAGATACGCAGTATTTT. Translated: CASSQDATYTDTQYF.

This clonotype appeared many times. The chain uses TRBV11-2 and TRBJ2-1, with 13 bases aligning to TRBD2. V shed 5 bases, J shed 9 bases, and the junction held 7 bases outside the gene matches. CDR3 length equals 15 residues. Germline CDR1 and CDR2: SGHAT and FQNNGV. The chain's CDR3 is CASSVTSGRASEQFF. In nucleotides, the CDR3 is TGTGCCAGCAGCGTAACTAGCGGGAGGGCCTCTGAGCAGTTCTTC.

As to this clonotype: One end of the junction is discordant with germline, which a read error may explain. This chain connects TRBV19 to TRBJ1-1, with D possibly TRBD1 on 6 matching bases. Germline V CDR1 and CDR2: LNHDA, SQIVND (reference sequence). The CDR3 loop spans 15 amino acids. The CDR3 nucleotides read TGTGCCAGTGGTATGACGGGGACACTGAACACTGAAGCTTTCTTT. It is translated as CASGMTGTLNTEAFF.

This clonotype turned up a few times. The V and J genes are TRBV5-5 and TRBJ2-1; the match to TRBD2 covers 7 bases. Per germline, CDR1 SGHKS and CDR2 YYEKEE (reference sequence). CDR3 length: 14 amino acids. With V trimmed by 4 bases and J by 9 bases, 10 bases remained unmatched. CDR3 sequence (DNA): TGTGCCAGCAGCGGGGGGGACCACGTCGGTGAGCAGTTCTTC. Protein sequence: CASSGGDHVGEQFF.

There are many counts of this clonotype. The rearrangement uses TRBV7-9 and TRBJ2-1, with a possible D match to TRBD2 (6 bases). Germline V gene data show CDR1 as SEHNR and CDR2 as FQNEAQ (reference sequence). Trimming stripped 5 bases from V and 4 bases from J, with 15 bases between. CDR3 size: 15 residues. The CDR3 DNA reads TGTGCCAGCAGCCTACTAGCTTCAAAGTACAATGAGCAGTTCTTC. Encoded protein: CASSLLASKYNEQFF.

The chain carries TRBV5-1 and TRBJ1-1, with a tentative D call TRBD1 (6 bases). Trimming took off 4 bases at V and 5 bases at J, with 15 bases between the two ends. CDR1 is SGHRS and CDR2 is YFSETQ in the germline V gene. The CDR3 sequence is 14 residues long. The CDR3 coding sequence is TGCGCCAGCAGCAGAGACAGGAGCTTGACTGAAGCTTTCTTT. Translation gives CASSRDRSLTEAFF.

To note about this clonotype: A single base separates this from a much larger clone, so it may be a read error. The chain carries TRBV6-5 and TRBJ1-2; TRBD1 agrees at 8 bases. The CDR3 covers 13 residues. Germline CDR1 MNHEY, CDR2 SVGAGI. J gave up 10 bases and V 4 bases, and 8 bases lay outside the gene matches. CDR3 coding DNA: TGTGCCAGCAGTTTCGGCGCAGGGGGCTTCTACACCTTC. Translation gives CASSFGAGGFYTF.

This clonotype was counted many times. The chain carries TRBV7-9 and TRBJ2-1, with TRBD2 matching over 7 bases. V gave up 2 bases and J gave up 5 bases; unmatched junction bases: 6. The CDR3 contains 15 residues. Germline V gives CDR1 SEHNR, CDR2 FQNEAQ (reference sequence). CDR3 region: CASSLSTSAHNEQFF. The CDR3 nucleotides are TGTGCCAGCAGCTTAAGTACTAGCGCTCACAATGAGCAGTTCTTC. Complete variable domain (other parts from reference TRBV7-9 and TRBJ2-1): DTGVSQNPRHKITKRGQNVTFRCDPISEHNRLYWYRQTLGQGPEFLTYFQNEAQLEKSRLLSDRFSAERPKGSFSTLEIQRTEQGDSAMYLCASSLSTSAHNEQFFGPGTRLTVL.

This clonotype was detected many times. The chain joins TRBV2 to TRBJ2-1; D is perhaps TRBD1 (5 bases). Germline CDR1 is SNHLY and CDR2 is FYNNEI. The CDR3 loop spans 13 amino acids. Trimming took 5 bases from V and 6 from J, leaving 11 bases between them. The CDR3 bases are TGTGCCAGCAGTCCCCAGGGTAGCAATGAGCAGTTCTTC. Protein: CASSPQGSNEQFF.

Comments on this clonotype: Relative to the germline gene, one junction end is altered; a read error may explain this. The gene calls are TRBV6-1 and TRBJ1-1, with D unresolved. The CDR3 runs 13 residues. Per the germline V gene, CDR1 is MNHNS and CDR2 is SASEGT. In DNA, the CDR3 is TGTGCCAGCAGTGACAACATGAACACTGGAGCTTTCTTT. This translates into CASSDNMNTGAFF.

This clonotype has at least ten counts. The CDR3 DNA reads as TGTGCCAGCAGAAGGACAGAGGATCAGCCCCAGCATTTT. Protein: CASRRTEDQPQHF. This chain uses TRBV2 with TRBJ1-5; the D gene is possibly TRBD1 (6 bases). CDR1 SNHLY and CDR2 FYNNEI come from the germline V gene. V lost 6 bases to trimming and J lost 5 bases, with 11 bases between them. CDR3 length: 13 residues.